The 31 T cell receptor beta chains below all came from one sample that was sequenced in a study of regulatory T cells in long-lasting Graves disease. Time point defined: persistent/refractory GD, antithyroid drugs over 5 years with positive TRAb. Preparation of the TCR library used RNA extracted from PBMCs. For TCR beta, libraries came from iRepertoire HTBI primers and Arm-PCR of CDR3 regions. TCRdb reprocessed the multiplex PCR reads with MiXCR, giving one entry per CDR3 protein. The table lists around 460,000 distinct CDR3 sequences, 22% of them singletons. Sequenced material: peripheral blood mononuclear cells (PBMCs), taken when the disease was refractory, from a patient treated with antithyroid drugs. The receptor set was obtained from a female donor with Graves disease.

Ten or more counts support this clonotype. This chain joins TRBV11-2 and TRBJ1-5; possibly TRBD1 for D (5 bases). Trimming removed 0 bases at V and 9 bases at J, with 15 bases between. Germline values: CDR1 SGHAT, CDR2 FQNNGV. The CDR3 contains 15 residues. The CDR3 loop is CASSLDGTGEWPQHF. CDR3 coding DNA: TGTGCCAGCAGCTTAGATGGGACGGGTGAATGGCCCCAGCATTTT.

This chain joins TRBV4-1 and TRBJ1-3; 7 nucleotides line up with TRBD1. The CDR3 runs to 15 residues. V lost 4 bases and J lost 4; bases outside the gene matches: 7. Germline V gives CDR1 MGHRA, CDR2 YSYEKL. CDR3 sequence: CASSRQGLGGNTIYF. Written as DNA, the CDR3 is TGCGCCAGCAGCCGACAGGGTCTGGGGGGAAACACCATATATTTT.

The sample holds many counts of this clonotype. The chain combines TRBV7-2 with TRBJ1-2; 9 positions agree with TRBD1. This CDR3 has 15 amino acids. With V trimmed by 5 bases and J by 5 bases, 9 bases remained unmatched. Germline CDR1 and CDR2: SGHTA and FQGNSA. The CDR3 region has the DNA TGTGCCAGCAGCGGCCGGGACAGGGTTTATTATGGCTACACCTTC. The encoded protein is CASSGRDRVYYGYTF. The full variable domain, in which reference TRBV7-2 and TRBJ1-2 provide the parts outside the CDR3, is GAGVSQSPSNKVTEKGKDVELRCDPISGHTALYWYRQSLGQGLEFLIYFQGNSAPDKSGLPSDRFSAERTGGSVSTLTIQRTQQEDSAVYLCASSGRDRVYYGYTFGSGTRLTVV.

This clonotype was observed many times. The chain joins TRBV2 to TRBJ1-1, with TRBD1 as a possible D gene (5 bases). The length of the CDR3 is 11 residues. Looked up from germline, CDR1 is SNHLY and CDR2 is FYNNEI. Trimming took 8 bases from V and 8 from J, leaving 12 bases between them. The CDR3 nucleotides are TGTGCCAGCGGGGGTGAGGTAGAAGCTTTCTTT. It specifies CASGGEVEAFF.

The chain combines TRBV6-5 with TRBJ2-7; tentatively, D is TRBD1 or TRBD2 (6 bases each). Deletions cut 1 base from V and 4 bases from J, with 14 bases between. Germline V lookup: CDR1 MNHEY, CDR2 SVGAGI. The CDR3 has 15 amino acids. DNA for the CDR3: TGTGCCAGCAGTTACTTGTCAACAGGGACTTACGAGCAGTACTTC. Amino acids: CASSYLSTGTYEQYF.

This clonotype was counted at least ten times. This chain links TRBV9 with TRBJ1-1; no clear D gene. CDR3 length: 17 amino acids. Germline CDR1 is SGDLS and CDR2 is YYNGEE. Trimming stripped 3 bases from V and 0 bases from J, with 18 bases between. The CDR3 DNA reads as TGTGCCAGCAGCGGCCAAGCGACCGACGCGTTGAACACTGAAGCTTTCTTT. Translation: CASSGQATDALNTEAFF. Full variable domain (outside the CDR3, taken from reference TRBV9 and TRBJ1-1): DSGVTQTPKHLITATGQRVTLRCSPRSGDLSVYWYQQSLDQGLQFLIQYYNGEERAKGNILERFSAQQFPDLHSELNLSSLELGDSALYFCASSGQATDALNTEAFFGQGTRLTVV.

This clonotype appeared a few times. The gene calls are TRBV5-1 and TRBJ2-7, with 14 nucleotides matching TRBD2. V shed 4 bases and J 6 bases; nucleotides not matched to a gene: 6. CDR1 is SGHRS, CDR2 YFSETQ, per germline. The CDR3 extends over 15 amino acids. For the CDR3, the DNA is TGCGCCAGCAGCACCGGAGGGACTAGCGGGAGCGAGCAGTACTTC. The encoded protein is CASSTGGTSGSEQYF. The variable domain in full, with the rest retrieved from reference TRBV5-1 and TRBJ2-7, is KAGVTQTPRYLIKTRGQQVTLSCSPISGHRSVSWYQQTPGQGLQFLFEYFSETQRNKGNFPGRFSGRQFSNSRSEMNVSTLELGDSALYLCASSTGGTSGSEQYFGPGTRLTVT.

Only a few counts were recorded for this clonotype. The gene calls are TRBV11-2 and TRBJ1-4; TRBD1 matches at 7 bases. CDR1 is SGHAT, CDR2 FQNNGV, per germline. The J segment lost 5 bases and the V segment lost 3 bases, leaving 3 bases of the junction unmatched. The CDR3 contains 14 residues. CDR3 nucleotide sequence: TGTGCCAGCAGCTTTACAGGGGTCAATGAAAAACTGTTTTTT. Its protein product is CASSFTGVNEKLFF.

This clonotype was recorded a few times. CDR3 residues: CASSHLPGTGVSGANVLTF. As DNA, the CDR3 is TGTGCCAGCAGCCATTTACCCGGGACAGGGGTCTCTGGGGCCAACGTCCTGACTTTC. J is TRBJ2-6 and V is TRBV7-2; TRBD1 aligns across 10 bases. Germline V lookup: CDR1 SGHTA, CDR2 FQGNSA. The CDR3 runs 19 residues. The V gene end was trimmed by 5 bases and the J gene end by 0 bases; junction bases not matched to a gene: 10.

At least ten counts were recorded for this clonotype. Compared with germline, one end of the junction differs, possibly owing to a read error. V gene TRBV11-2 combines with J gene TRBJ2-5; 7 positions agree with TRBD2. The CDR3 totals 15 residues. CDR1 is SGHAT, CDR2 FQNNGV, per germline. CDR3 DNA: TGCGCCAGCAGCCAAGGAGGCGGGGGAGGGGAGACCCAGTACTTC. It encodes CASSQGGGGGETQYF.

The rearrangement joins TRBV6-2 or TRBV6-3 to TRBJ2-2; possibly TRBD1 for D (5 bases). The germline V gene encodes CDR1 MNHEY and CDR2 SVGEGT. The CDR3 loop spans 13 amino acids. Trimming shortened V by 4 bases and J by 5 bases, and 8 bases separated the two germline ends. The CDR3 region is CASSFDSTGELFF. CDR3 in DNA: TGTGCCAGCAGTTTCGACAGTACCGGGGAGCTGTTTTTT.

This clonotype was picked up a small number of times. The chain carries TRBV30 and TRBJ2-5; 8 positions agree with TRBD2. V trimming: 0 bases; J trimming: 2 bases; junction bases outside the gene matches: 2. Germline V gene lookup returns CDR1 GTSNPN and CDR2 SVGIG (reference sequence). The CDR3 spans 14 residues. CDR3: CAWSVGLGQETQYF. DNA of the CDR3: TGTGCCTGGAGTGTGGGACTAGGACAAGAGACCCAGTACTTC. Together with reference TRBV30 and TRBJ2-5, the CDR3 gives the full variable domain: SQTIHQWPATLVQPVGSPLSLECTVEGTSNPNLYWYRQAAGRGLQLLFYSVGIGQISSEVPQNLSASRPQDRQFILSSKKLLLSDSGFYLCAWSVGLGQETQYFGPGTRLLVL.

This clonotype was recorded at least ten times. The V gene is TRBV28, the J gene TRBJ2-2; 7 bases align to TRBD1. The CDR3 covers 14 residues. J gave up 7 bases and V 2 bases, and 4 bases lay outside the gene matches. Germline V gene lookup returns CDR1 MDHEN and CDR2 SYDVKM. The CDR3 region is CASSLDREGGELFF. Here the CDR3 DNA reads TGTGCCAGCAGTTTAGACAGGGAAGGCGGGGAGCTGTTTTTT.

The chain is built from TRBV5-1 and TRBJ1-6, with TRBD1 as a possible D gene (5 bases). This CDR3 is 18 amino acids long. Per the germline V gene, CDR1 is SGHRS and CDR2 is YFSETQ. Trimming took 0 bases from V and 6 from J, leaving 19 bases between them. CDR3 DNA sequence: TGCGCCAGCAGCTTGGCAACTTCAGGGTATGATCGTAATTCACCCCTCCACTTT. Translation gives CASSLATSGYDRNSPLHF.

This clonotype was observed a handful of times. The genes are TRBV28 and TRBJ1-5; the match to TRBD1 covers 11 bases. Trimming cost V 8 bases and J 0 bases; bases outside gene matches: 6. The germline CDR1 and CDR2 sequences are MDHEN and SYDVKM. The CDR3 consists of 16 residues. The CDR3 coding sequence is TGTGCCAGCCGGGACAGGGGGATCTATAGCAATCAGCCCCAGCATTTT. Amino acids: CASRDRGIYSNQPQHF.

The sample holds many counts of this clonotype. This rearrangement joins TRBV28 to TRBJ1-5; 7 bases align to TRBD1. V shed 2 bases and J 2 bases; nucleotides not matched to a gene: 3. The CDR3 covers 15 residues. Germline loops: CDR1 MDHEN, CDR2 SYDVKM. The CDR3 sequence: CASSLDRAGNQPQHF. For the CDR3, the DNA is TGTGCCAGCAGTTTAGACAGGGCAGGCAATCAGCCCCAGCATTTT.

This clonotype occurred many times. This chain connects TRBV28 to TRBJ1-1; D call uncertain. CDR3 length equals 16 residues. In germline, CDR1 is MDHEN, CDR2 SYDVKM. Deletions cut 3 bases from V and 7 bases from J, with 21 bases between. The CDR3 sequence is CASSFLSLNRDYEAFF. In nucleotides, the CDR3 is TGTGCCAGCAGTTTTTTGAGCCTTAACCGTGATTATGAAGCTTTCTTT.

This clonotype was counted a few times. The V gene is TRBV7-2, the J gene TRBJ2-1; D ambiguous. Germline loops: CDR1 SGHTA, CDR2 FQGNSA. The V end was cut by 0 bases, the J end by 6 bases, with 15 bases between. The CDR3 extends over 16 amino acids. CDR3 nucleotides: TGTGCCAGCAGCTTAGCGCCCAGCCGGAGTACCAATGAGCAGTTCTTC. Translation gives CASSLAPSRSTNEQFF.

There are many counts of this clonotype. CDR3 loop: CASSAGTAHSYEQYF. DNA for the CDR3: TGTGCCAGCAGCGCCGGGACAGCTCACTCCTACGAGCAGTACTTC. The chain carries TRBV12-3 or TRBV12-4 and TRBJ2-7; TRBD1 matches 7 bases. V was pared by 6 bases and J by 0 bases, with 8 bases of the junction left unmatched. This CDR3 comprises 15 residues.

The V gene is TRBV6-1, the J gene TRBJ1-1; D uncertain. CDR3 length equals 15 residues. The V and J ends lost 7 bases and 1 base respectively, with 16 bases between them. The germline V gene encodes CDR1 MNHNS and CDR2 SASEGT. CDR3 sequence (DNA): TGTGCCAGCAATCAGGTAGGGTTGGCGAACACTGAAGCTTTCTTT. Amino acid sequence: CASNQVGLANTEAFF.

This clonotype was seen repeatedly, ten times or more. The chain links TRBV6-1 to TRBJ2-7; D is unresolved. Germline V gene lookup returns CDR1 MNHNS and CDR2 SASEGT. Trimming took off 10 bases at V and 2 bases at J, with 18 bases between the two ends. The CDR3 runs 14 residues. CDR3 in amino acids: CATAPVGPTYEQYF. The CDR3 bases are TGTGCCACCGCCCCTGTCGGACCAACCTACGAGCAGTACTTC.

This clonotype was seen repeatedly, ten times or more. The chain is built from TRBV20-1 and TRBJ1-2, with D possibly matching TRBD1 (6 bases). Germline CDR1 and CDR2: DFQATT and SNEGSKA (reference sequence). The CDR3 extends over 15 amino acids. V lost 4 bases and J 4 bases, leaving 19 bases between the germline ends. The CDR3 loop is CSAKAGNTGSYGYTF. CDR3 nucleotides: TGCAGTGCTAAAGCGGGAAACACAGGGAGCTATGGCTACACCTTC.

This clonotype was counted many times. The chain combines TRBV11-2 with TRBJ1-2; the D is unclear. Deletions cut 0 bases from V and 5 bases from J, with 10 bases between. This CDR3 region has 14 residues. Germline CDR1 and CDR2: SGHAT and FQNNGV. In nucleotides, the CDR3 is TGTGCCAGCAGCTTAGAAGGTCAGATTTATGGCTACACCTTC. Its protein is CASSLEGQIYGYTF.

This clonotype was found many times. The chain carries TRBV28 and TRBJ1-1, with D possibly matching TRBD1 (5 bases). The CDR3 loop spans 13 amino acids. V was trimmed by 11 bases and J by 2 bases, leaving 15 bases between them. Germline V CDR1 and CDR2: MDHEN, SYDVKM. CDR3 sequence (DNA): TGTGCCTTACAAGGGGACGCCAACACTGAAGCTTTCTTT. Encoded protein: CALQGDANTEAFF. The full variable domain, rest sourced from reference TRBV28 and TRBJ1-1, is DVKVTQSSRYLVKRTGEKVFLECVQDMDHENMFWYRQDPGLGLRLIYFSYDVKMKEKGDIPEGYSVSREKKERFSLILESASTNQTSMYLCALQGDANTEAFFGQGTRLTVV.

The table lists this clonotype with many counts. The J gene is TRBJ1-5, the V gene TRBV2; D is unresolved. Per germline, CDR1 SNHLY and CDR2 FYNNEI. The CDR3 covers 14 residues. V was clipped by 7 bases and J by 0 bases, with 10 bases between them. The CDR3 spells CASNPEPSNQPQHF. In nucleotides, the CDR3 is TGTGCCAGCAATCCAGAACCTAGCAATCAGCCCCAGCATTTT. Based on the CDR3 plus reference TRBV2 and TRBJ1-5, the full variable domain is EPEVTQTPSHQVTQMGQEVILRCVPISNHLYFYWYRQILGQKVEFLVSFYNNEISEKSEIFDDQFSVERPDGSNFTLKIRSTKLEDSAMYFCASNPEPSNQPQHFGDGTRLSIL.

The chain joins TRBV7-2 to TRBJ2-3; D unresolved. Germline CDR1 is SGHTA and CDR2 is FQGNSA. The CDR3 has 12 amino acids. V lost 3 bases to trimming and J lost 6 bases, with 7 bases between them. In nucleotides, the CDR3 is TGTGCCAGCAGCTTCCGTGGCGATACGCAGTATTTT. Its translation is CASSFRGDTQYF.

This clonotype was seen many times. The rearrangement joins TRBV11-1 to TRBJ1-2; no firm D call. Germline V gene sequence: CDR1 SGHAT, CDR2 FQDESV (reference sequence). Deletions cut 5 bases from V and 7 bases from J, with 20 bases between. The CDR3 is 15 amino acids. The CDR3 sequence: CASSRAEGARAGYTF. The CDR3 bases are TGTGCCAGCAGCCGAGCGGAGGGAGCCCGGGCTGGCTACACCTTC.

V gene TRBV6-5 combines with J gene TRBJ2-2, with D tentatively TRBD1 (5 bases). This CDR3 has 14 residues. CDR1 and CDR2 (germline): MNHEY, SVGAGI. V was trimmed by 2 bases and J by 4 bases, leaving 8 bases between them. The CDR3 is CASSYTGGTGELFF. CDR3 sequence (DNA): TGTGCCAGCAGTTACACAGGTGGCACCGGGGAGCTGTTTTTT.

The genes are TRBV7-2 and TRBJ2-1; TRBD2 matches 9 bases. Germline V CDR1 and CDR2: SGHTA, FQGNSA. This CDR3 is built from 15 residues. The V segment lost 2 bases and the J segment 9 bases; nucleotides outside the gene matches: 8. The CDR3 protein is CASSLTGSGSSEQFF. As DNA, the CDR3 is TGTGCCAGCAGCTTAACGGGTAGCGGGAGCAGTGAGCAGTTCTTC.

The genes are TRBV20-1 and TRBJ1-1; D unclear. The V gene lost 5 bases and the J gene lost 1 base, with 11 bases spanning the gap. CDR3 length: 13 amino acids. Germline V gene lookup returns CDR1 DFQATT and CDR2 SNEGSKA (reference sequence). The CDR3 sequence is CSASDNSNTEAFF. The CDR3 coding sequence is TGCAGTGCTTCAGACAATTCGAACACTGAAGCTTTCTTT.

This clonotype was recorded many times. V is TRBV7-6 and J is TRBJ2-7; a possible D gene is TRBD1 (5 bases). The CDR3 consists of 15 residues. Germline values: CDR1 SGHVS, CDR2 FNYEAQ. Deletions cut 4 bases from V and 5 bases from J, with 18 bases between. The CDR3 spells CASSSYLRGADEQYF. The CDR3 coding sequence is TGTGCCAGCAGCTCGTACCTTAGGGGCGCCGACGAGCAGTACTTC. Together with reference TRBV7-6 and TRBJ2-7, the CDR3 gives the full variable domain: GAGVSQSPRYKVTKRGQDVALRCDPISGHVSLYWYRQALGQGPEFLTYFNYEAQQDKSGLPNDRFSAERPEGSISTLTIQRTEQRDSAMYRCASSSYLRGADEQYFGPGTRLTVT.